The source of this T cell receptor beta chain is a study of control samples from healthy donors and cancer patients. Germline CDR1 is MDHEN and CDR2 is SYDVKM. The length of the CDR3 is 12 residues. Measured with immunoSEQ multiplex PCR; TCRdb has only the in-frame clones, and not every one. The sample has roughly 180,000 clones; 91% are singletons. The genes are TRBV28 and TRBJ1-2; D gene unclear. Sequences were obtained from blood. The sequence derives from a woman aged 40 to 50 in good health. The CDR3: CAAAQTNYGYTF. CDR3 nucleotides: TGTGCAGCCGCCCAGACTAACTATGGCTACACCTTC.